Below, 26 T cell receptor beta chains from the same sample are listed, as sequenced in a study of OX40 agonist ivuxolimab in advanced cancers. Using immunoSEQ multiplex PCR, the repertoire was profiled, and TCRdb retains in-frame clones only, with some absent. The sample yields 70,000 or so clones, 90% seen once. The sample consisted of CD4+ or CD8+ T cells sorted from blood, taken in a trial of the OX40 agonist ivuxolimab. The receptors were gathered from an adult with an advanced solid tumor such as melanoma, head and neck, liver or kidney cancer.

The chain joins TRBV7-2 to TRBJ1-3; D not resolved. From germline, CDR1 is SGHTA and CDR2 FQGNSA. V was pared by 5 bases and J by 0 bases, with 14 bases between. This CDR3 region has 16 residues. For the CDR3, the DNA is TGTGCCAGCAGCCCCGGTCCACTGAGCTCTGGAAACACCATATATTTT. This gives the protein CASSPGPLSSGNTIYF.

The J gene is TRBJ2-1, the V gene TRBV19, with 10 bases identical to TRBD2. The CDR3 runs to 14 residues. V dropped 9 bases and J dropped 0; count of bases not matched to a gene: 2. Germline assignment: CDR1 LNHDA and CDR2 SQIVND (reference sequence). The CDR3 DNA reads TGTGCCAGCCAGCGGGAGGGCTCCTACAATGAGCAGTTCTTC. It translates to CASQREGSYNEQFF.

The sample holds one count of this clone. The J gene is TRBJ2-7, the V gene TRBV28; D is ambiguous. CDR1 is MDHEN, CDR2 SYDVKM, per germline. The CDR3 sequence is 11 residues long. Trimming took off 8 bases at V and 2 bases at J, with 7 bases between the two ends. The CDR3 spells CASGPPYEQYF. For the CDR3, the DNA is TGTGCCAGCGGGCCTCCCTACGAGCAGTACTTC.

J is TRBJ2-6 and V is TRBV19; no definite D call. The CDR3 spans 16 residues. Trimming pared 4 bases from V and 0 bases from J, leaving 10 bases between. Germline assignment: CDR1 LNHDA and CDR2 SQIVND (reference sequence). CDR3 in amino acids: CASSNGDLSGANVLTF. CDR3 nucleotide sequence: TGTGCCAGTAGTAATGGAGATCTCTCTGGGGCCAACGTCCTGACTTTC.

The count of this clone is one. V and J are TRBV30 and TRBJ2-5; possibly TRBD2 for D (5 bases). The CDR3 is 12 residues long. V dropped 4 bases and J dropped 2 bases, with 8 bases sitting between them. Germline assignment: CDR1 GTSNPN and CDR2 SVGIG (reference sequence). The CDR3 loop is CAWMDFQETQYF. For the CDR3, the DNA is TGTGCCTGGATGGACTTTCAAGAGACCCAGTACTTC.

The chain couples TRBV5-1 to TRBJ2-7; D possibly uses TRBD1 or TRBD2 (5 bases each). The ends were cut back, 0 bases at V and 3 bases at J, with 10 bases in the middle. Germline CDR1 SGHRS, CDR2 YFSETQ. The CDR3 totals 14 residues. CDR3 loop: CASSLAGQVYEQYF. The CDR3 DNA sequence: TGCGCCAGCAGCTTGGCGGGGCAGGTCTACGAGCAGTACTTC.

This sequence joins TRBV28 and TRBJ2-6, with D possibly TRBD2 on 6 matching bases. V was pared by 5 bases and J by 0 bases, with 20 bases between. The CDR3 has 19 residues. CDR1 MDHEN and CDR2 SYDVKM come from the germline V gene. The CDR3 is CASSQIPGGGFSGANVLTF. Here the CDR3 DNA reads TGTGCCAGCAGTCAAATCCCCGGGGGTGGGTTCTCTGGGGCCAACGTCCTGACTTTC.

The chain is built from TRBV18 and TRBJ2-5, with TRBD2 matching over 8 bases. Trimming cost V 11 bases and J 1 base; bases outside gene matches: 12. The CDR3 is 15 residues long. Germline V CDR1 and CDR2: KGHSH, LQKENI. CDR3 nucleotide sequence: TGTGCCTCCGCGGTCCTAGCGGGCCCCCAAGAGACCCAGTACTTC. This codes for CASAVLAGPQETQYF.

The J gene is TRBJ2-7, the V gene TRBV27, with 16 bases that match TRBD2. After removal of 7 bases from V and 2 bases from J, the junction contained 11 bases not matched to a gene. The CDR3 consists of 18 residues. Germline values: CDR1 MNHEY, CDR2 SMNVEV (reference sequence). The CDR3 region is CASKFPGTSGRAPYEQYF. DNA of the CDR3: TGTGCCAGCAAATTTCCCGGGACTAGCGGGAGGGCCCCCTACGAGCAGTACTTC.

The chain is built from TRBV11-2 and TRBJ2-7, with 8 positions matching TRBD1. V lost 5 bases, J lost 0 bases, and 15 bases stayed unmatched. Per germline, CDR1 SGHAT and CDR2 FQNNGV. This CDR3 is built from 18 residues. The CDR3 DNA is TGTGCCAGCAGCAAAAGATCTCTAACCGGGACAGGCTCCTACGAGCAGTACTTC. This gives the protein CASSKRSLTGTGSYEQYF.

This clone was counted between two and nine times. The chain employs TRBV7-9 and TRBJ2-2; the D gene could be TRBD1 or TRBD2 (5 bases each). The germline CDR1 and CDR2 sequences are SEHNR and FQNEAQ (reference sequence). The V gene lost 5 bases and the J gene lost 5 bases, with 12 bases spanning the gap. The CDR3 has 14 amino acids. This CDR3 is CASSTGTNTGELFF. The CDR3 DNA sequence: TGTGCCAGCAGCACCGGGACCAATACCGGGGAGCTGTTTTTT.

The chain has TRBV7-8 and TRBJ2-2; D is uncertain. Germline CDR1 is SGHVS and CDR2 is FQNEAQ. Trimming pared 2 bases from V and 7 bases from J, leaving 17 bases between. The CDR3 length is 16 residues. The chain's CDR3 is CASSLLSASGIGELFF. The CDR3, as DNA: TGTGCCAGCAGCTTACTTTCAGCGTCAGGTATCGGGGAGCTGTTTTTT.

This chain joins TRBV6-5 and TRBJ1-1; tentatively, D is TRBD1 (5 bases). The germline CDR1 and CDR2 sequences are MNHEY and SVGAGI. CDR3 length: 14 residues. V lost 6 bases, J lost 1 base, and 12 bases lay in between. DNA of the CDR3: TGTGCCAGCAGAGGGGACGGAAAGAACACTGAAGCTTTCTTT. Its translation is CASRGDGKNTEAFF.

The CDR3 nucleotides read TGTGCCAGCAGTTCGCCCGTTGCAACTAATGAAAAACTGTTTTTT. Amino acids: CASSSPVATNEKLFF. The rearrangement links TRBV28 to TRBJ1-4; D is unresolved. This CDR3 is 15 amino acids long. CDR1 is MDHEN, CDR2 SYDVKM, per germline. Trimming removed 4 bases from V and 0 bases from J, with 9 bases in between.

The rearrangement joins TRBV9 to TRBJ2-1; TRBD2 aligns across 10 bases. The CDR3 totals 18 residues. The germline V gene has CDR1 SGDLS and CDR2 YYNGEE. V gave up 0 bases and J gave up 2 bases; unmatched junction bases: 8. This CDR3 is CASSVATGGLATYNEQFF. CDR3 DNA sequence: TGTGCCAGCAGCGTAGCTACGGGGGGACTAGCGACCTACAATGAGCAGTTCTTC.

The chain is built from TRBV18 and TRBJ1-5; 8 positions match TRBD1. V shed 5 bases, J shed 5 bases, and the junction held 5 bases outside the gene matches. Germline assignment: CDR1 KGHSH and CDR2 LQKENI. There are 14 residues in the CDR3. CDR3: CASSGQGGYQPQHF. The CDR3 DNA sequence: TGTGCCAGCTCAGGACAGGGAGGGTATCAGCCCCAGCATTTT. The entire variable domain, with the rest obtained from reference TRBV18 and TRBJ1-5, is as follows: NAGVMQNPRHLVRRRGQEARLRCSPMKGHSHVYWYRQLPEEGLKFMVYLQKENIIDESGMPKERFSAEFPKEGPSILRIQQVVRGDSAAYFCASSGQGGYQPQHFGDGTRLSIL.

This clone was picked up one time. The CDR3 DNA is TGTGCCAGCAGCGCCTCGACTAGCAGGTACAATGAGCAGTTCTTC. It is translated as CASSASTSRYNEQFF. The rearrangement joins TRBV7-2 to TRBJ2-1, with TRBD2 matching 7 bases. Trimming at V came to 5 bases and at J to 4 bases, leaving 8 bases not matched to a gene. The germline V gene encodes CDR1 SGHTA and CDR2 FQGNSA. The CDR3 loop spans 15 amino acids.

The chain uses TRBV5-4 and TRBJ2-7, with 7 nucleotides matching TRBD1. Germline assignment: CDR1 SGHNT and CDR2 YYREEE (reference sequence). The CDR3 covers 14 residues. The V and J ends lost 4 bases and 2 bases, in that order; junction bases with no gene match: 6. The CDR3 coding sequence is TGTGCCAGCAGCCCGGGGACAGATACCTACGAGCAGTACTTC. Its translation is CASSPGTDTYEQYF.

The chain combines TRBV18 with TRBJ2-5; D gene uncertain. The V and J ends lost 2 bases and 0 bases respectively, with 7 bases between them. This CDR3 region has 14 residues. Germline V gives CDR1 KGHSH, CDR2 LQKENI. CDR3 sequence reads: CASSPTRNQETQYF. The DNA for the CDR3 is TGTGCCAGCTCACCAACCCGCAACCAAGAGACCCAGTACTTC.

The chain carries TRBV6-5 and TRBJ1-1; the match to TRBD1 covers 7 bases. The CDR3 extends over 13 amino acids. CDR1 MNHEY and CDR2 SVGAGI come from the germline V gene. V lost 4 bases to trimming and J lost 9 bases; unmatched junction nucleotides: 8. The CDR3: CASSFTGTVQAFF. In nucleotides, the CDR3 is TGTGCCAGCAGTTTTACCGGGACAGTTCAAGCTTTCTTT.

The gene calls are TRBV5-1 and TRBJ1-1; tentative D call: TRBD1 (5 bases). Germline V gene data show CDR1 as SGHRS and CDR2 as YFSETQ. CDR3 size: 13 residues. V shed 4 bases and J shed 1 base, with 8 bases lying between them. DNA for the CDR3: TGCGCCAGCAGCACAGGACAGAACACTGAAGCTTTCTTT. Its protein is CASSTGQNTEAFF.

The V call is TRBV18, the J call TRBJ2-7, with D perhaps matching TRBD1 (6 bases). Germline-derived CDR1 and CDR2 are KGHSH and LQKENI. The CDR3 covers 13 residues. V dropped 6 bases and J dropped 1 base, with 10 bases sitting between them. CDR3 protein: CASSRTGSYEQYF. The CDR3 region has the DNA TGTGCCAGCTCGCGCACAGGGTCCTACGAGCAGTACTTC. Combining the CDR3 with reference TRBV18 and TRBJ2-7 gives the whole variable domain NAGVMQNPRHLVRRRGQEARLRCSPMKGHSHVYWYRQLPEEGLKFMVYLQKENIIDESGMPKERFSAEFPKEGPSILRIQQVVRGDSAAYFCASSRTGSYEQYFGPGTRLTVT.

The chain combines TRBV2 with TRBJ1-2; D unresolved. The CDR3 covers 12 residues. CDR1 and CDR2 (germline): SNHLY, FYNNEI. Trimming took 5 bases from V and 2 from J, leaving 6 bases between them. In DNA form, the CDR3 reads TGTGCCAGCAGTCTGGGGAACTATGGCTACACCTTC. Translated: CASSLGNYGYTF.

The chain combines TRBV18 with TRBJ2-5; 11 bases match TRBD2. Trimming removed 6 bases from V and 4 bases from J; junction bases left unmatched: 10. The CDR3 is 16 amino acids. Germline V gene data show CDR1 as KGHSH and CDR2 as LQKENI. In DNA, the CDR3 is TGTGCCAGCTCGCAAATAGCGGGAGGGCCGAGAGAGACCCAGTACTTC. Translating it yields CASSQIAGGPRETQYF.

The rearrangement links TRBV25-1 to TRBJ2-7; D might be TRBD1 (6 bases). Germline CDR1 MGHDK, CDR2 SYGVNS. The CDR3 is 14 residues long. The V and J ends lost 5 bases and 2 bases respectively, with 13 bases between them. CDR3 DNA sequence: TGTGCCAGCAGTCGCACAGGGCTTCCCTACGAGCAGTACTTC. Translation gives CASSRTGLPYEQYF.

Only one count was recorded for this clone. This chain uses TRBV5-1 with TRBJ2-3, with 8 bases matching TRBD2. V trimming: 8 bases; J trimming: 5 bases; junction bases outside the gene matches: 10. This CDR3 is built from 14 residues. Germline V gives CDR1 SGHRS, CDR2 YFSETQ. The CDR3 DNA sequence: TGCGCCAGTGGGCCAGCGGGAGTGGTAGATACGCAGTATTTT. It is translated as CASGPAGVVDTQYF.